Listed below are T cell receptor beta chains from one sample, sequenced in a study of glioma-infiltrating T cells after dendritic cell vaccination. This table comes from immunoSEQ multiplex PCR, and its TCRdb copy is limited to in-frame clones, with some not included. The sample consists of more than 95,000 clones, approximately 84% of them appearing once. Source: blood, taken after dendritic cell vaccination. Receptors were obtained from a human donor with glioblastoma. CDR3s include the opening cysteine and the closing phenylalanine or tryptophan. A D gene is named only where the DNA matches it firmly. The size entry is marked missing in some rows and otherwise reads once, few, many or a size class.

>-|TRBD1|16|TRBV15|TRBJ1-4
TGTGCCACCAGCAGAGACGGGACAGGTCTTAATGAAAAACTGTTTTTT
CATSRDGTGLNEKLFF
>-|TRBD1|15|TRBV5-1|TRBJ2-7
TGCGCCAGCAGCCCACAGGGACAGGGAACCTACGAGCAGTACTTC
CASSPQGQGTYEQYF
>few|-|12|TRBV4-1|TRBJ1-5
TGCGCCAGCAGCCAAGTTTATGTTCTTTGGCATTTT
CASSQVYVLWHF
>-|TRBD1|16|TRBV5-1|TRBJ2-3
TGCGCCAGCAGCTTGGGTAGGACAGGGGGATCAGATACGCAGTATTTT
CASSLGRTGGSDTQYF
>-|TRBD1|15|TRBV7-8|TRBJ1-4
TGTGCCAGTGGACAGGCGGGCGCAACTAATGAAAAACTGTTTTTT
CASGQAGATNEKLFF
>few|-|14|TRBV27|TRBJ1-6
TGTGCCAGCAGTTTTACAGGCTATAATTCACCCCTCCACTTT
CASSFTGYNSPLHF
>-|-|11|TRBV6-6|TRBJ2-1
TGTGCCAGCGGAGTCTACAATGAGCAGTTCTTC
CASGVYNEQFF
>-|TRBD2|15|TRBV5-1|TRBJ2-3
TGCGCCAGCGCGGCGTTAGCGGGGGGTGAGGATACGCAGTATTTT
CASAALAGGEDTQYF
>-|-|15|TRBV7-9|TRBJ1-2
TGTGCCAGCAGCTTAACTCCGCCGGAGGACTATGGCTACACCTTC
CASSLTPPEDYGYTF
>-|TRBD1|14|TRBV5-1|TRBJ1-1
TGCGCCAGCAGCTTGAATGACAGGGCCACTGAAGCTTTCTTT
CASSLNDRATEAFF
>-|-|14|TRBV7-3|TRBJ2-1
TGTGCCAGCAACGAGGGCACACTCTCCGGGGAGCAGTTCTTC
CASNEGTLSGEQFF
>-|-|14|TRBV5-1|TRBJ1-3
TGCGCCAGCAGCTTACAGGGTTCTGGAAACACCATATATTTT
CASSLQGSGNTIYF
>-|-|13|TRBV10-1|TRBJ2-1
TGCGCCAGCAGTCCGGGACTTACTAATAAGCAGTTCTTC
CASSPGLTNKQFF
>-|-|13|TRBV2|TRBJ1-2
TGTGCCAGCAGAGGCAGGGGCACCTATGGCTACACCTTC
CASRGRGTYGYTF
>-|-|17|TRBV19|TRBJ1-1
TGTGCCAGTAGTAGGACAGCCCTACCCAGCATGAACACTGAAGCTTTCTTT
CASSRTALPSMNTEAFF
>-|TRBD1|15|TRBV6-1|TRBJ1-5
TGTGCCAGCAGTGCGACAGGGAATAGCAATCAGCCCCAGCATTTT
CASSATGNSNQPQHF
>once|TRBD1|16|TRBV5-6|TRBJ2-1
TGTGCCAGCAGCACGCCCGGACAGGGGATCTACAATGAGCAGTTCTTC
CASSTPGQGIYNEQFF
>once|-|12|TRBV5-6|TRBJ1-2
TGTGCCAGCTCTTTGGAGGACTATGGCTACACCTTC
CASSLEDYGYTF
>-|TRBD2|15|TRBV19|TRBJ2-1
TGTGCCAGCAAAAGGGGACTAGCGGGAAACAATGAGCAGTTCTTC
CASKRGLAGNNEQFF
>-|TRBD1|13|TRBV10-1|TRBJ2-7
TGCGCCAGAAGCCGGGACAGTCCCTACGAGCAGTACTTC
CARSRDSPYEQYF
>-|-|13|TRBV29-1|TRBJ1-5
TGCAGCGTTGCCCGCGGGGCCCAACAGCCCCAGCATTTT
CSVARGAQQPQHF
>once|TRBD1|19|TRBV27|TRBJ1-4
TGTGCCAGCCCCCCGTCAGGGGACAGGCGAAGGGAACCTAATGAAAAACTGTTTTTT
CASPPSGDRRREPNEKLFF
>-|-|12|TRBV5-1|TRBJ2-3
TGCGCCAGCAGCCACAACGCAGATACGCAGTATTTT
CASSHNADTQYF
>-|-|15|TRBV2|TRBJ1-4
TGTGCCAGCAGTGACCCGTGGGGGGTTGAAGAAAAACTGTTTTTT
CASSDPWGVEEKLFF
>-|-|15|TRBV9|TRBJ2-2
TGTGCCAGCAGCGTATCATCCAGGGGAACCGGGGAGCTGTTTTTT
CASSVSSRGTGELFF
>-|-|15|TRBV7-9|TRBJ2-2
TGTGCCAGCAGCTTCGTAGGAGCGAACACCGGGGAGCTGTTTTTT
CASSFVGANTGELFF
>-|-|16|TRBV6-1|TRBJ1-4
TGTGCCAGCAGTGCCTCTCCGACAGGATTAAATGAAAAACTGTTTTTT
CASSASPTGLNEKLFF
>-|-|12|TRBV2|TRBJ2-4
TGTGCCAGCACCGAGAGCGGGCGTCGAGAGTACTTC
CASTESGRREYF
>-|-|15|TRBV9|TRBJ1-1
TGTGCCAGCAGCGTAGGACGGACGGCGGGCACTGAAGCTTTCTTT
CASSVGRTAGTEAFF
>-|-|13|TRBV30|TRBJ1-2
TGTGCCTGCCCTGGGGGTGGAGGGTATGGCTACACCTTC
CACPGGGGYGYTF
>-|-|14|TRBV19|TRBJ2-4
TGTGCCAGTAGTACATCAACTGCCAAAAACATTCAGTACTTC
CASSTSTAKNIQYF
>-|-|15|TRBV27|TRBJ1-1
TGTGCCAGCAGTCCTCTAGGGGCCGTCGTGAGAGAAGCTTTCTTT
CASSPLGAVVREAFF
>-|-|14|TRBV9|TRBJ2-7
TGTGCCAGCAGCGTAGGGGAGAGCTCCTACGAGCAGTACTTC
CASSVGESSYEQYF